One T cell receptor (beta chain) is described in this entry. The target antigen is unknown. Within the sample, other DNA sequences also encode this same CDR3. The data belong to a study of shared clonotypes between healthy human individuals. Study results and caveats: In general, naive subsets displayed greater estimated richness than memory subsets did.

Germline values: CDR1 MNHEY, CDR2 SMNVEV (reference sequence). V was cut by 3 bases and J by 0 bases, with 8 bases left in between. This CDR3 contains 15 residues. CD45RO-negative CD8 cells positively selected for CCR7 made up the naive population, which excluded terminally differentiated effector memory CD45RA+ cells. Some clones are missing from TCRdb's copy, which holds only in-frame ones; the method was immunoSEQ multiplex PCR. This repertoire shows some 2 million clones, less than 95% found once; its top ten account for more than 0.95%. Sequenced: naive CD8+ T cells sorted from blood. The J gene is TRBJ2-2, the V gene TRBV27; tentatively, D is TRBD2 (6 bases). This clonotype was obtained from a man aged 18-30 years in good health. The CDR3 region is CASSLLAPNTGELFF. In DNA, the CDR3 is TGTGCCAGCAGTTTGCTAGCGCCGAACACCGGGGAGCTGTTTTTT.